This TCR beta chain was recorded in a study of T cell repertoires in cytomegalovirus infection. Study-wide points: Across the ex vivo response, the dominant clonotypes were HLA-C-restricted CMV-specific TCR beta clonotypes.

Trimming pared 4 bases from V and 5 bases from J, leaving 14 bases between. This CDR3 is 15 amino acids long. CDR1 is MDHEN, CDR2 SYDVKM, per germline. TCRdb analysed the reads with MiXCR anew, one entry per CDR3 protein. Of roughly 920,000 distinct CDR3 sequences listed, roughly 31% are singletons. Regarding this clonotype: Its antigen is currently unknown.

The sequences come from cultured CD8+ T cells from PBMCs, collected from culture after CMV antigen stimulation. The rearrangement uses TRBV28 and TRBJ2-2; D unclear. The receptor's source is a human donor in good health (CMV status not recorded). Some clones in this sample may be carry-over from other donors' samples. The CDR3 nucleotides read TGTGCCAGCAGTTCCCTCCGGGTAGGGACCGGGGAGCTGTTTTTT. The encoded protein is CASSSLRVGTGELFF.